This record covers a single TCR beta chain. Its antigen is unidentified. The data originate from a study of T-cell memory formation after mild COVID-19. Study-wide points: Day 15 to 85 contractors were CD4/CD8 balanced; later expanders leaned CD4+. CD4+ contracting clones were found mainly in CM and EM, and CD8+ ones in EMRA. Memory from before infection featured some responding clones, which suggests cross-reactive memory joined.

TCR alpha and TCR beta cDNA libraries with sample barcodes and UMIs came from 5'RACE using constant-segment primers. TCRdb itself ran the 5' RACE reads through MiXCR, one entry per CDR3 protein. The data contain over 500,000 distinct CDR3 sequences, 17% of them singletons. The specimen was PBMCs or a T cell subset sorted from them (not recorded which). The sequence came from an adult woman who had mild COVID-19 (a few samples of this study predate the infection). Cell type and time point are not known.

The CDR3 DNA is TGTGCCAGCAGTTTGGGAAGGGCGTCAAGATCTGAAAAACTGTTTTTT. Encoded protein: CASSLGRASRSEKLFF. The chain employs TRBV12-3 or TRBV12-4 and TRBJ1-4; D not resolved. The ends were cut back, 3 bases at V and 7 bases at J, with 18 bases in the middle. This CDR3 contains 16 residues.